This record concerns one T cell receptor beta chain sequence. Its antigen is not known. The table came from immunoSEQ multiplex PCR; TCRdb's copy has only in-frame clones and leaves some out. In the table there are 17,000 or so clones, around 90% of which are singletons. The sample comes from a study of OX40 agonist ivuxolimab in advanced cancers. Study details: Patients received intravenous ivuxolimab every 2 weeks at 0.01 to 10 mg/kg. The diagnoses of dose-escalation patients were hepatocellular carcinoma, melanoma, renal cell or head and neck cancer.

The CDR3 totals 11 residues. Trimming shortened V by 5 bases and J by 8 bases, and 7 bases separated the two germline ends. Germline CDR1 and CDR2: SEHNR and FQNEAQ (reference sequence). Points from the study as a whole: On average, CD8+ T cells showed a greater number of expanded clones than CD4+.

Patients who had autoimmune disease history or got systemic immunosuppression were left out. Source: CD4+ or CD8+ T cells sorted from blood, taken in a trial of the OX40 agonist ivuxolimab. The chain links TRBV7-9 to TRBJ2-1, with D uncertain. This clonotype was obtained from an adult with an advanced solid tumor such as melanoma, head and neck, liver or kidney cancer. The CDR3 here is CASSPSYEQFF. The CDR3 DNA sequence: TGTGCCAGCAGCCCATCGTATGAGCAGTTCTTC.